Below are 7 T cell receptor beta chains sequenced from a single sample in a study of vaccination and CD4 T cells after COVID-19. Their cognate antigens are unknown. Oncomine TCR Beta short-read sequencing was applied to DNA from cultured CD4+ T cells. MiXCR was run by TCRdb on the PCR reads, yielding one entry per CDR3 protein. The sample carries fewer than 15,000 distinct CDR3 sequences, roughly 41% recorded once. Treatment in this sample: roughly 10-day PBMC culture with coronavirus spike peptide pools or control peptides (ViraFEST assay). The sequenced material came from CD4+ T cells from blood, cultured in vitro. The receptor source for this set is a human donor who had recovered from COVID-19.

This clonotype turned up a few times. The chain uses TRBV27 and TRBJ2-3; D is perhaps TRBD1 (6 bases). This CDR3 contains 17 residues. Per germline, CDR1 MNHEY and CDR2 SMNVEV (reference sequence). The V and J ends lost 0 bases and 1 base respectively, with 14 bases between them. This CDR3 is CASSLSPRWGRTDTQYF. CDR3 nucleotide sequence: TGTGCCAGCAGTTTATCCCCCCGGTGGGGGCGCACAGATACGCAGTATTTT.

The rearrangement uses TRBV12-3 or TRBV12-4 and TRBJ2-5, with D hard to call. The CDR3 sequence is 13 residues long. The germline V and J ends were trimmed by 2 bases and 5 bases, with 9 bases remaining between them. As DNA, the CDR3 is TGTGCCAGCAGTTTATCGGTCGTGGAGACCCAGTACTTC. It codes for CASSLSVVETQYF.

The chain has TRBV7-2 and TRBJ2-7; TRBD2 aligns across 10 bases. The CDR3 has 18 residues. Trimming took 1 base from V and 2 from J; bases not matched to a gene: 11. Germline V gives CDR1 SGHTA, CDR2 FQGNSA. In DNA, the CDR3 is TGTGCCAGCAGCTTAGAAAGGTCCTCTAGCGGGGGAACCTACGAGCAGTACTTC. Encoded protein: CASSLERSSSGGTYEQYF. Full variable domain (missing parts from reference TRBV7-2 and TRBJ2-7): GAGVSQSPSNKVTEKGKDVELRCDPISGHTALYWYRQSLGQGLEFLIYFQGNSAPDKSGLPSDRFSAERTGGSVSTLTIQRTQQEDSAVYLCASSLERSSSGGTYEQYFGPGTRLTVT.

This clonotype occurred a few times. This chain links TRBV12-3 or TRBV12-4 with TRBJ1-6; TRBD1 might be the D (5 bases). Trimming took off 5 bases at V and 5 bases at J, with 19 bases between the two ends. CDR3 length: 17 residues. For the CDR3, the DNA is TGTGCCAGCAGTCCTTCGGGGAGGGGTTTGAATAATTCACCCCTCCACTTT. As protein: CASSPSGRGLNNSPLHF.

The chain combines TRBV5-1 with TRBJ1-1; D is possibly TRBD1 (6 bases). CDR1 and CDR2 (germline): SGHRS, YFSETQ. Trimming stripped 0 bases from V and 5 bases from J, with 14 bases between. This CDR3 spans 15 amino acids. Written as DNA, the CDR3 is TGCGCCAGCAGCTTGGATTCTACAGGGCGGACTGAAGCTTTCTTT. Translated, it gives CASSLDSTGRTEAFF.

The chain couples TRBV19 to TRBJ2-3, with TRBD1 matching over 9 bases. The CDR3 consists of 15 residues. The germline CDR1 and CDR2 sequences are LNHDA and SQIVND (reference sequence). With V trimmed by 6 bases and J by 0 bases, 4 bases remained unmatched. The CDR3 nucleotides are TGTGCCAGTAGGGACAGGGGATATAGCACAGATACGCAGTATTTT. Translation: CASRDRGYSTDTQYF.

V is TRBV9 and J is TRBJ1-2, with D uncertain. Germline values: CDR1 SGDLS, CDR2 YYNGEE. Trimming pared 4 bases from V and 3 bases from J, leaving 16 bases between. CDR3 length equals 15 residues. CDR3 coding DNA: TGTGCCAGCAGCACGGGCCCGGACGGATACTATGGCTACACCTTC. Translation: CASSTGPDGYYGYTF.